The clone carrying this T cell receptor beta chain came up a few times. Its antigen remains unknown. The sample is drawn from a study of response to subunit inactivated influenza vaccine. Study-level results: After each seasonal influenza vaccination, few new T cells are recruited, the authors suggested.

TCRdb recomputed calls from the RT-PCR reads with MiXCR, one row per CDR3 protein. The table lists 750,000 to 850,000 distinct CDR3 sequences, about a fifth of them singletons, with 11% in the top ten. CDR1 is MNHEY and CDR2 is SVGEGT in the germline V gene. The CDR3 runs 14 residues. The J segment lost 2 bases and the V segment lost 7 bases, leaving 7 bases of the junction unmatched. Sequenced material: PBMCs from blood, taken 5 days after vaccination. This chain connects TRBV6-2 or TRBV6-3 to TRBJ2-5; 7 nucleotides match TRBD2. The sequence derives from a man aged 50 to 60 who received an inactivated influenza vaccine. This chain's CDR3 is CASNTGTTQETQYF. CDR3 nucleotides: TGTGCCAGCAACACCGGGACTACTCAAGAGACCCAGTACTTC.